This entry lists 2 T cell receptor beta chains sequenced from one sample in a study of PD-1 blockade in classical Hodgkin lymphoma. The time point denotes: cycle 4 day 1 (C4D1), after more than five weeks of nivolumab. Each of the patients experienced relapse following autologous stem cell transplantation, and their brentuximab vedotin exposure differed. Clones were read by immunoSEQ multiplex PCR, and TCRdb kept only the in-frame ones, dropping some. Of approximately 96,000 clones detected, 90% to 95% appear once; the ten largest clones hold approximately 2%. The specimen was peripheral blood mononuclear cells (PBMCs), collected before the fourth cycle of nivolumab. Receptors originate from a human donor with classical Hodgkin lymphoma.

In DNA form, the CDR3 reads TGTGCCAGCAGCCAAGATCGATTTTTACAGTATTTT. It translates to CASSQDRFLQYF. This sequence joins TRBV14 and TRBJ2-3; D remains ambiguous. CDR1 is SGHDN, CDR2 FVKESK, per germline. The length of the CDR3 is 12 residues. Deletions cut 0 bases from V and 12 bases from J, with 10 bases between.

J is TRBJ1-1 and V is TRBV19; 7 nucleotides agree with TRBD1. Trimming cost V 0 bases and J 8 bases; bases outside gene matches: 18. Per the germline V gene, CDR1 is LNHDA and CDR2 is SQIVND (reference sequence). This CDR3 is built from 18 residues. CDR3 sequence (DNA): TGTGCCAGTAGTATAGATCGGTTCAAAGAACCCCGGACAGGCGAAGCTTTCTTT. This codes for CASSIDRFKEPRTGEAFF.